This TCR beta chain was profiled in a study of patients and donors after allogeneic stem cell transplantation. TCRdb re-analysed the RT-PCR reads in MiXCR, keeping a single row per CDR3 protein. The sample consists of 920,000 or so distinct CDR3 sequences, approximately 18% of them appearing once. The CDR3 extends over 16 amino acids. V lost 0 bases to trimming and J lost 5 bases; unmatched junction nucleotides: 3. CDR1 is SGDLS, CDR2 YYNGEE, per germline. Sequencing was carried out using blood, either unsorted or a sorted T cell fraction (not recorded which). This receptor was taken from a human donor who was either an allogeneic HSCT recipient or a stem cell or donor lymphocyte infusion donor (not recorded which). It is not recorded whose cells these are; they may come from a transplant donor. J is TRBJ2-1 and V is TRBV9; 12 bases are shared with TRBD2. CDR3 loop: CASSVALAGGDNEQFF. In nucleotides, the CDR3 is TGTGCCAGCAGCGTAGCCCTAGCGGGAGGGGACAATGAGCAGTTCTTC.